This is a list of T cell receptor beta chains from one sample in a study of OX40 agonist ivuxolimab in advanced cancers. Sequenced by immunoSEQ multiplex PCR; TCRdb stores in-frame clones only, minus some. The repertoire holds about 59,000 clones, about 83% seen once, with around 25% in the top ten. Sequenced here: CD4+ or CD8+ T cells sorted from blood, sampled in a trial of the OX40 agonist ivuxolimab. Every receptor here comes from an adult with an advanced solid tumor such as melanoma, head and neck, liver or kidney cancer. CDR3s include the opening cysteine and the closing phenylalanine or tryptophan. D genes are given only for firm matches. Only some rows state a clone size, as once, few, many or a class for expanded clones.

J,D,size,V,DNA,CDR3
TRBJ2-7,TRBD2,.,TRBV7-6,TGTGCCAGCAGCTTAGGCCTAGCGGGAGGGCCGGGGGAGCAGTACTTC,CASSLGLAGGPGEQYF
TRBJ2-2,.,.,TRBV4-1,TGCGCCAGCAGCCAAGAGGCGGCCCCTGGAGGAAGCACCGGGGAGCTGTTTTTT,CASSQEAAPGGSTGELFF
TRBJ1-2,TRBD1,once,TRBV18,TGTGCCAGCTCACCTCTACAGGGGGCGCGCTATGGCTACACCTTC,CASSPLQGARYGYTF
TRBJ1-2,.,.,TRBV6-6,TGTGCCAGCACCCTCACCGGACAGTATGGCTACACCTTC,CASTLTGQYGYTF
TRBJ1-5,.,.,TRBV18,TGTGCCAGCTCACCATCCGGGACATTTTCCCAGCATTTT,CASSPSGTFSQHF
TRBJ2-3,.,.,TRBV27,TGTGCCAGCAGTTTATCGGGCACAGATACGCAGTATTTT,CASSLSGTDTQYF
TRBJ1-1,.,.,TRBV19,TGTGCCAGTATTTCTAATACGGGGGTAAAAGCTTTCTTT,CASISNTGVKAFF
TRBJ1-4,TRBD1,few,TRBV5-1,TGCGCCAGCAGCACAGGGGGAAACGATGAAAAACTGTTTTTT,CASSTGGNDEKLFF
TRBJ2-7,TRBD2,.,TRBV5-1,TGCGCCAGCAGCTTGGAGGTAGCGGGCGAGCAGTACTTC,CASSLEVAGEQYF
TRBJ1-1,.,.,TRBV5-5,TGTGCCAGCAGCTTGGAGGTCATGAACACTGAAGCTTTCTTT,CASSLEVMNTEAFF
TRBJ1-5,.,.,TRBV7-2,TGTGCCAGCCCTGGGGGGGGGCCTCAGCCCCAGCATTTT,CASPGGGPQPQHF
TRBJ2-7,.,.,TRBV11-2,TGTGCCAGCAGCATTGGACGGGGGTGGGAGCAGTACTTC,CASSIGRGWEQYF
TRBJ1-2,TRBD1,.,TRBV19,TGTGCCAGTGGTAGGACAGGGGGCTCAAACTATGGCTACACCTTC,CASGRTGGSNYGYTF
TRBJ2-4,.,.,TRBV18,TGTGCCAGCTCACCTAATGTAGCGGACATTCAGTACTTC,CASSPNVADIQYF
TRBJ1-1,.,.,TRBV28,TGTGCCAGCAGTTTAAGGGGGGGGATGAGTGAAGCTTTCTTT,CASSLRGGMSEAFF
TRBJ1-1,TRBD1,.,TRBV18,TGTGCCAGCTCACCCCCCCGGACAGGGCTCCTTGAAGCTTTCTTT,CASSPPRTGLLEAFF
TRBJ2-7,TRBD2,.,TRBV5-5,TGTGCCAGCAGCCCCACCGTGGCGGGGGGGTCCTACGAGCAGTACTTC,CASSPTVAGGSYEQYF
TRBJ2-2,TRBD1,.,TRBV11-3,TGTGCCAGCAGCTTAGACCGGGACAGGGGGCGAACCGGGGAGCTGTTTTTT,CASSLDRDRGRTGELFF
TRBJ2-1,TRBD2,.,TRBV18,TGTGCCAGCTCCAAGGTTAGCGGGGGCGCCTACAATGAGCAGTTCTTC,CASSKVSGGAYNEQFF
TRBJ2-1,TRBD1,.,TRBV30,TGTGCCTGGAGTGTCGGACAGGGGGCCTACAATGAGCAGTTCTTC,CAWSVGQGAYNEQFF
TRBJ2-2,.,once,TRBV29-1,TGCAGCGGTAGGGGCGCTGGAACCGGGGAGCTGTTTTTT,CSGRGAGTGELFF
TRBJ1-4,.,.,TRBV5-4,TGTGCCAGCAGCTTGAATCAGGGGTCAACGGAAAAACTGTTTTTT,CASSLNQGSTEKLFF
TRBJ2-5,TRBD2,.,TRBV4-1,TGCGCCAGCAGCCAAGCCGGGACTAGCGGGGGGCGAGAGACCCAGTACTTC,CASSQAGTSGGRETQYF
TRBJ1-2,TRBD1,.,TRBV11-2,TGTGCCAGCAGCCACCGTAGGGGACAGGGACCTGGCTACACCTTC,CASSHRRGQGPGYTF
TRBJ1-1,TRBD1,.,TRBV6-1,TGTGCCAGCAGTGAAGGAGGCAGGGGGCATACTTTCTTT,CASSEGGRGHTFF
TRBJ2-7,TRBD2,.,TRBV29-1,TGCAGCGTCGGCGGGCTAGCGGGAGAGTCGGTGCAGTACTTC,CSVGGLAGESVQYF
TRBJ2-1,TRBD2,few,TRBV5-6,TGTGCCAGCAGCCCCCCAGCTAGCGGGAGATTTGAGCAGTTCTTC,CASSPPASGRFEQFF
TRBJ1-1,.,.,TRBV11-2,TGTGCCAGCAGCTTTACATCTGGGGTAGGTGCAACCACTGAAGCTTTCTTT,CASSFTSGVGATTEAFF
TRBJ2-5,.,.,TRBV2,TGTGCCAGCAGTGAATTCTTGGGGATCCAAGAGACCCAGTACTTC,CASSEFLGIQETQYF
TRBJ2-1,.,.,TRBV9,TGTGCCAGCAGCGTAGGGATCAACTACAATGAGCAGTTCTTC,CASSVGINYNEQFF
TRBJ1-3,.,.,TRBV4-3,TGCGCCAGCAGCCAAGATCAAGGAGGTTACTCAAACACCATATATTTT,CASSQDQGGYSNTIYF
TRBJ2-1,TRBD2,.,TRBV15,TGTGCCACCAGCATTAGCGGGAGGAGGAATGAGCAGTTCTTC,CATSISGRRNEQFF
TRBJ1-1,.,few,TRBV6-5,TGTGCCAGCAGCCACGAGTCTGAAGCTTTCTTT,CASSHESEAFF
TRBJ2-5,.,.,TRBV9,TGTGCCAGCAGCGTAGCTCCGACCATCGAAGAGACCCAGTACTTC,CASSVAPTIEETQYF
TRBJ1-4,.,.,TRBV19,TGTGCCAGTAGTATGGTGGGGGGGAACGATGAAAAACTGTTTTTT,CASSMVGGNDEKLFF
TRBJ1-1,.,.,TRBV5-4,TGTGCCAGCAGCCTCTTCCGGGCTATGAACACTGAAGCTTTCTTT,CASSLFRAMNTEAFF
TRBJ2-1,TRBD2,once,TRBV6-1,TGTGCCAGCAGTGAACTAGCGGGGGGGCGTTTCGATGAGCAGTTCTTC,CASSELAGGRFDEQFF
TRBJ1-1,.,.,TRBV2,TGTGCCAGCAGACCCCAGAACACTGAAGCTTTCTTT,CASRPQNTEAFF
TRBJ2-3,.,.,TRBV5-6,TGTGCCAGCAGCTTGGGAATGATCACAGATACGCAGTATTTT,CASSLGMITDTQYF
TRBJ1-1,.,.,TRBV9,TGTGCCAGCAGCATCCATCCCGACGGGAACACTGAAGCTTTCTTT,CASSIHPDGNTEAFF
TRBJ1-2,TRBD1,.,TRBV15,TGTGCCACCAGCAGACGGGGACAGGGGGCCGATAGCTATGGCTACACCTTC,CATSRRGQGADSYGYTF
TRBJ2-2,TRBD2,few,TRBV5-1,TGCGCCAGCATCAGGGAGGGTACCGGGGAGCTGTTTTTT,CASIREGTGELFF
TRBJ1-1,.,.,TRBV19,TGTGCCAGTACTGATGTGAACACTGAAGCTTTCTTT,CASTDVNTEAFF
TRBJ1-2,TRBD1,.,TRBV5-1,TGCGCCAGCAGCATTGGGACAGGGTATGGCTACACCTTC,CASSIGTGYGYTF
TRBJ2-1,TRBD2,.,TRBV4-3,TGCGCCAGCAGCCAAGGACTAGCGGGAGAGAATGAGCAGTTCTTC,CASSQGLAGENEQFF
TRBJ2-1,TRBD2,.,TRBV5-8,TGTGCCAGCAGCTTGAAGGGACTAGCGTTTAGCTCCTACAATGAGCAGTTCTTC,CASSLKGLAFSSYNEQFF
TRBJ2-4,TRBD2,.,TRBV4-3,TGCGCCAGCAGCGAAGGGAGTCGGGGGGGCCGAGTCAACATTCAGTACTTC,CASSEGSRGGRVNIQYF
TRBJ2-6,.,once,TRBV7-2,TGTGCCAGCAGCGTTCGTACCGGGACAACTGGGGCCAACGTCCTGACTTTC,CASSVRTGTTGANVLTF
TRBJ2-6,.,.,TRBV10-3,TGTGCCATCAGCCCTCCACAGGTAACTGGGGCCAACGTCCTGACTTTC,CAISPPQVTGANVLTF
TRBJ1-2,.,.,TRBV6-1,TGTGCCAGCATCAGGACAGAAAGTAACTATGGCTACACCTTC,CASIRTESNYGYTF
TRBJ2-3,TRBD2,.,TRBV4-3,TGCGCCAGCAGCCAAGAGTTGGTAGCGGGGGGGGCGAGAACAGATACGCAGTATTTT,CASSQELVAGGARTDTQYF